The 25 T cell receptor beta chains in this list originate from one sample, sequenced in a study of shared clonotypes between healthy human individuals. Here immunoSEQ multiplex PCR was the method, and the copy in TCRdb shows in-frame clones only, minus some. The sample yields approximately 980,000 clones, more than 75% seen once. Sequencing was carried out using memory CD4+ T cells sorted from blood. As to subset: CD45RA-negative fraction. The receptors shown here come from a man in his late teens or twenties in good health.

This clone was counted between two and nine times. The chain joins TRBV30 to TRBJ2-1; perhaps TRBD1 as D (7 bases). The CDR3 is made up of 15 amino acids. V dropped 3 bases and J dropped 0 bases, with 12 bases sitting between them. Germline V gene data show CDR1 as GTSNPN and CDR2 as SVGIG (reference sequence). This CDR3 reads CAWSQGGSSYNEQFF. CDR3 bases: TGTGCCTGGAGCCAGGGGGGAAGCTCCTACAATGAGCAGTTCTTC.

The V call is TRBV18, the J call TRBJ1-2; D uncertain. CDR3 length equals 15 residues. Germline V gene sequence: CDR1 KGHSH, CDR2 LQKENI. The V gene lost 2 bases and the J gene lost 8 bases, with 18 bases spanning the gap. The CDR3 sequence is CASSPSVGAAIGYTF. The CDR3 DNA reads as TGTGCCAGCTCACCATCCGTAGGTGCCGCAATAGGCTACACCTTC.

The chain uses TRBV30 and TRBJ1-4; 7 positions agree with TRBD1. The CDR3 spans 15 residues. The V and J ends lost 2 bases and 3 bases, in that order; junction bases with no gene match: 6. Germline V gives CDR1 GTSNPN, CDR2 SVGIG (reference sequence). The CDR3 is CAWSHRGRANEKLFF. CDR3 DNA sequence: TGTGCCTGGAGTCATAGGGGGCGGGCTAATGAAAAACTGTTTTTT.

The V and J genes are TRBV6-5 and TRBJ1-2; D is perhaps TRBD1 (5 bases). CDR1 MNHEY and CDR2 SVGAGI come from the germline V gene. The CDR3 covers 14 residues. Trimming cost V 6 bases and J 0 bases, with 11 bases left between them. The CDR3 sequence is CASSEGIANYGYTF. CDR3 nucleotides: TGTGCCAGCAGCGAGGGGATAGCTAACTATGGCTACACCTTC.

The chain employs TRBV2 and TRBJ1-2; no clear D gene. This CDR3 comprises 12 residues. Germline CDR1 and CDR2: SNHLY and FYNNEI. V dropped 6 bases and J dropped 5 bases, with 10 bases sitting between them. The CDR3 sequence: CASRPEAYGYTF. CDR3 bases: TGTGCCAGCAGGCCAGAGGCATATGGCTACACCTTC.

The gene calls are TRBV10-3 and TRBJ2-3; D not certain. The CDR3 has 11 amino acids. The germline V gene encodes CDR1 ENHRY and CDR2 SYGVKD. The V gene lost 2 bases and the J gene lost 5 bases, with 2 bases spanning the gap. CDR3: CAISEKDTQYF. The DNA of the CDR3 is TGTGCCATCAGTGAGAAAGATACGCAGTATTTT.

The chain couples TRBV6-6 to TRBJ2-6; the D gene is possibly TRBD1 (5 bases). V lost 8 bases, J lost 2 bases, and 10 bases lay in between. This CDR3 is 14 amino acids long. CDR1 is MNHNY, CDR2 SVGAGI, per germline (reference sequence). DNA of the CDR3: TGTGCCAGCCTGCTACAGGCTGGGGCCAACGTCCTGACTTTC. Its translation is CASLLQAGANVLTF.

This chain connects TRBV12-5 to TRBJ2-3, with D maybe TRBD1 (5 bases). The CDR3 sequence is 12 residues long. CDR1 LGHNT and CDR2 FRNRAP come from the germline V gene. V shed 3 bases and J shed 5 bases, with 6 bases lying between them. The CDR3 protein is CASGFREDTQYF. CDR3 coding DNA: TGTGCTAGTGGTTTCAGGGAAGATACGCAGTATTTT.

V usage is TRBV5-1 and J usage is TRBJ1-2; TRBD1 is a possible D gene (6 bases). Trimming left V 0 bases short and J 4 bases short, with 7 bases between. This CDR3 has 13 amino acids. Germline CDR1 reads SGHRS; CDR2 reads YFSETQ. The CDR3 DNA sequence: TGCGCCAGCAGCTTGGACAGGGCCTATGGCTACACCTTC. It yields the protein CASSLDRAYGYTF. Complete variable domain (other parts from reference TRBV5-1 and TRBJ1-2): KAGVTQTPRYLIKTRGQQVTLSCSPISGHRSVSWYQQTPGQGLQFLFEYFSETQRNKGNFPGRFSGRQFSNSRSEMNVSTLELGDSALYLCASSLDRAYGYTFGSGTRLTVV.

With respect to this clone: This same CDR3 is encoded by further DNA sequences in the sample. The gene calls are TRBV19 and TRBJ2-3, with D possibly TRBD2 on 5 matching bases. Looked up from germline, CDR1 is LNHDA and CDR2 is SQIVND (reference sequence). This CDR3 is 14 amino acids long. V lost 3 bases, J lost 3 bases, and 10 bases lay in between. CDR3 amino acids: CASSIGPGTDTQYF. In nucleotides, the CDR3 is TGTGCCAGTAGTATCGGCCCGGGGACAGATACGCAGTATTTT.

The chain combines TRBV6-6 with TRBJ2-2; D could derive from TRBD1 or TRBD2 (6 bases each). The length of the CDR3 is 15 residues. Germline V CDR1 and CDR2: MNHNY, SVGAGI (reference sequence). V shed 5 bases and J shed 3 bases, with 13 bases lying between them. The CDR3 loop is CASSDVGGYTGELFF. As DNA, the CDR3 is TGTGCCAGCAGTGACGTAGGGGGGTACACCGGGGAGCTGTTTTTT.

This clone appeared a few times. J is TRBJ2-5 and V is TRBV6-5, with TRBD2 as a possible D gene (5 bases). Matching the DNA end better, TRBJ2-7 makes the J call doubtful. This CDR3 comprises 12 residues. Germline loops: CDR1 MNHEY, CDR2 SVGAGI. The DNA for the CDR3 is TGTGCCAGCAGCCCTCGGGGCTACGAGCAGTACTTC. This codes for CASSPRGYEQYF.

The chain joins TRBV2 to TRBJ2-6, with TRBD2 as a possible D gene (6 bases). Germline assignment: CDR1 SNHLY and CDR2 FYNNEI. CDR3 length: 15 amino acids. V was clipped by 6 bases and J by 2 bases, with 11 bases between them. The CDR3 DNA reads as TGTGCCAGCAGGGAGGGTCTTCCTGGGGCCAACGTCCTGACTTTC. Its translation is CASREGLPGANVLTF.

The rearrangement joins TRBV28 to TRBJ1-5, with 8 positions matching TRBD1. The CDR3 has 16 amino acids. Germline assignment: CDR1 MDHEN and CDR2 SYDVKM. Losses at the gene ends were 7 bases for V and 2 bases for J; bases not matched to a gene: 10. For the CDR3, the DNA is TGTGCCAGCACGGTTGGACAGGGTGTCGGCAATCAGCCCCAGCATTTT. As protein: CASTVGQGVGNQPQHF.

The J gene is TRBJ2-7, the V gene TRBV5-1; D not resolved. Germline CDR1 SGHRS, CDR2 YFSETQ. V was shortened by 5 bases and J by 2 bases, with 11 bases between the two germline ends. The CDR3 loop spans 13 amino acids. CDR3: CASSFDGTYEQYF. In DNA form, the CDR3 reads TGCGCCAGCAGTTTTGACGGAACCTACGAGCAGTACTTC. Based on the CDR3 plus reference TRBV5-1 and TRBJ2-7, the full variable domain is KAGVTQTPRYLIKTRGQQVTLSCSPISGHRSVSWYQQTPGQGLQFLFEYFSETQRNKGNFPGRFSGRQFSNSRSEMNVSTLELGDSALYLCASSFDGTYEQYFGPGTRLTVT.

For the CDR3, the DNA is TGTGCCAGCAGCTTGACACTAATAGGGACGACGCGAGACACCGGGGAGCTGTTTTTT. This sequence encodes CASSLTLIGTTRDTGELFF. This chain joins TRBV5-6 and TRBJ2-2; perhaps D is TRBD1 or TRBD2 (5 bases each). V was cut by 1 base and J by 3 bases, with 22 bases left in between. CDR3 length: 19 amino acids. Per germline, CDR1 SGHDT and CDR2 YYEEEE. Looking up the rest from reference TRBV5-6 and TRBJ2-2 gives the full variable domain: DAGVTQSPTHLIKTRGQQVTLRCSPKSGHDTVSWYQQALGQGPQFIFQYYEEEERQRGNFPDRFSGHQFPNYSSELNVNALLLGDSALYLCASSLTLIGTTRDTGELFFGEGSRLTVL.

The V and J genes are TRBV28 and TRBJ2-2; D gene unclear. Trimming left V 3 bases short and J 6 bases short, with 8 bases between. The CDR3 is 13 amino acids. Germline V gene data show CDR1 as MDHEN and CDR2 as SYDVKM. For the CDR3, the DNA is TGTGCCAGCAGTTTCCAGTCCCCCGGGGAGCTGTTTTTT. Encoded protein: CASSFQSPGELFF.

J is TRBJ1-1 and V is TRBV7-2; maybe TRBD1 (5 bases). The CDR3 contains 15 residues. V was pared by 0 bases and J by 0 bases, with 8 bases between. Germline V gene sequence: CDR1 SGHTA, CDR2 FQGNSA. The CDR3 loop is CASSLAGTMNTEAFF. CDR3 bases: TGTGCCAGCAGCTTAGCAGGGACCATGAACACTGAAGCTTTCTTT.

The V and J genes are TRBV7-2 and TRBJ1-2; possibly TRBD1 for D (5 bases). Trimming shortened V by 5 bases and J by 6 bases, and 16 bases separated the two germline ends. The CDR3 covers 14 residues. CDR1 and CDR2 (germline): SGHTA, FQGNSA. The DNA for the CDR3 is TGTGCCAGCAGCACCAGATTCAGGGAAGATGGCTACACCTTC. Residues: CASSTRFREDGYTF.

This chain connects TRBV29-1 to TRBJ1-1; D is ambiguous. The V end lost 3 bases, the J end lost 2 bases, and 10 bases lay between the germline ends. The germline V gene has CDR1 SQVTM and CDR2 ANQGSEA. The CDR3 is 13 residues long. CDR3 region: CSVERDPNTEAFF. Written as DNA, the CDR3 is TGCAGCGTTGAGAGAGACCCAAACACTGAAGCTTTCTTT.

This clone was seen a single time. CDR3 coding DNA: TGTGCCAGCAGCTTAACGGAAGGCGCTAACTATGGCTACACCTTC. Protein product: CASSLTEGANYGYTF. The chain links TRBV7-9 to TRBJ1-2; D is ambiguous. Trimming cost V 2 bases and J 0 bases, with 10 bases left between them. The CDR3 covers 15 residues. CDR1 SEHNR and CDR2 FQNEAQ come from the germline V gene (reference sequence).

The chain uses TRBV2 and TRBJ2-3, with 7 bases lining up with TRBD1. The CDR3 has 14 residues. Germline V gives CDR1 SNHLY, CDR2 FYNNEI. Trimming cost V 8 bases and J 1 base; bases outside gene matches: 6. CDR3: CASRPQGGTDTQYF. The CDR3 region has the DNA TGTGCCAGCCGGCCGCAGGGGGGCACAGATACGCAGTATTTT.

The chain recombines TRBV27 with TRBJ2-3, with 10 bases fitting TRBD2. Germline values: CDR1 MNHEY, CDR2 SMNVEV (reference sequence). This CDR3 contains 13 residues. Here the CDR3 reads CAAGGRAADTQYF. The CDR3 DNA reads TGTGCAGCGGGGGGGAGGGCCGCAGATACGCAGTATTTT.

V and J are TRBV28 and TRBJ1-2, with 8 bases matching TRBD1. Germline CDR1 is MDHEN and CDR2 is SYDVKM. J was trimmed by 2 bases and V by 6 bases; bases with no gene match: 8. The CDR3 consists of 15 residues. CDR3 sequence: CASSLPTGANYGYTF. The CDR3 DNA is TGTGCCAGCAGCCTTCCGACAGGGGCGAACTATGGCTACACCTTC.

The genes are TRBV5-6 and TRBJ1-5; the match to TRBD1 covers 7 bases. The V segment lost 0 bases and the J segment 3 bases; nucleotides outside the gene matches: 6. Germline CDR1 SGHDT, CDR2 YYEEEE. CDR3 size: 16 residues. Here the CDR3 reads CASSLAFGTDNQPQHF. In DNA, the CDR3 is TGTGCCAGCAGCTTGGCATTTGGGACAGACAATCAGCCCCAGCATTTT. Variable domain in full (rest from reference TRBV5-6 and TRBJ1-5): DAGVTQSPTHLIKTRGQQVTLRCSPKSGHDTVSWYQQALGQGPQFIFQYYEEEERQRGNFPDRFSGHQFPNYSSELNVNALLLGDSALYLCASSLAFGTDNQPQHFGDGTRLSIL.